The 17 T cell receptor beta chains in this list originate from one sample, sequenced in a study of blood T cell repertoires in COVID-19. Profiled with immunoSEQ multiplex PCR; TCRdb holds only in-frame clones, not every one. The repertoire holds around 170,000 clones, with more than 75% as singletons. Sequencing input: PBMCs or T cells enriched from blood (not recorded which). Receptor source: a man in his sixties who had been exposed to COVID-19.

The chain has TRBV28 and TRBJ2-1; D may be TRBD1 (5 bases). CDR1 and CDR2 from the germline V gene are MDHEN and SYDVKM. V lost 1 base, J lost 10 bases, and 8 bases lay in between. This CDR3 is built from 12 residues. The DNA of the CDR3 is TGTGCCAGCAGTTTATTTAGGGGAGAGCAGTTCTTC. Translated, it gives CASSLFRGEQFF.

The chain carries TRBV7-9 and TRBJ2-7; D is ambiguous. With 7 bases removed from V and 2 bases from J, the gap between germline ends came to 6 bases. The germline V gene encodes CDR1 SEHNR and CDR2 FQNEAQ (reference sequence). This CDR3 spans 11 amino acids. The CDR3 sequence is CASTDTYEQYF. CDR3 DNA: TGTGCCAGCACCGACACCTACGAGCAGTACTTC.

The genes are TRBV7-6 and TRBJ1-6; D perhaps matches TRBD1 (5 bases). The CDR3 totals 14 residues. V was pared by 2 bases and J by 7 bases, with 9 bases between. CDR1 SGHVS and CDR2 FNYEAQ come from the germline V gene. In DNA, the CDR3 is TGTGCCAGCAGCTTAAATAGGGGAAATTCACCCCTCCACTTT. It codes for CASSLNRGNSPLHF.

This clone was found a few times. The genes are TRBV9 and TRBJ2-5; D unresolved. The CDR3 runs to 13 residues. V shed 3 bases and J shed 3 bases, with 9 bases lying between them. The V gene's germline CDR1 is SGDLS and CDR2 YYNGEE. The CDR3 reads CASSAGYKETQYF. The CDR3 DNA reads TGTGCCAGCAGCGCGGGTTATAAAGAGACCCAGTACTTC.

This clone was counted only a few times. The J gene is TRBJ2-5, the V gene TRBV5-1; D is undetermined. The CDR3 contains 13 residues. The V gene's germline CDR1 is SGHRS and CDR2 YFSETQ. V gave up 5 bases and J gave up 5 bases, with 13 bases separating them. The CDR3 spells CASRLPPTETQYF. The CDR3 nucleotides are TGCGCCAGCAGATTACCGCCTACCGAGACCCAGTACTTC.

This sequence joins TRBV19 and TRBJ2-7; 10 bases are shared with TRBD2. Germline CDR1 reads LNHDA; CDR2 reads SQIVND (reference sequence). V lost 5 bases and J lost 7; bases outside the gene matches: 11. CDR3 length equals 15 residues. The CDR3 nucleotides read TGTGCCAGTAGTTCTCGGACTAGCGGAGGAGAAGAGCAGTACTTC. Protein sequence: CASSSRTSGGEEQYF.

CDR3 nucleotide sequence: TGTGCCAGCAGCCCTCGGGACAGCCTAACTGGAAACACCATATATTTT. Residues: CASSPRDSLTGNTIYF. The V call is TRBV21-1, the J call TRBJ1-3; the D call in the table, TRBD1, was not verified against the DNA. TRBV21-1 is reported as a pseudogene. The CDR3 is 16 amino acids.

The V and J genes are TRBV5-1 and TRBJ2-7, with D hard to call. CDR1 and CDR2 from the germline V gene are SGHRS and YFSETQ. V lost 0 bases and J 0 bases, leaving 10 bases between the germline ends. The CDR3 is 15 amino acids. The CDR3 region is CASSLGATSSYEQYF. The CDR3 DNA follows: TGCGCCAGCAGCTTGGGAGCGACGAGCTCCTACGAGCAGTACTTC.

V is TRBV6-2 or TRBV6-3 and J is TRBJ1-5; tentative D call: TRBD1 (6 bases). V was shortened by 6 bases and J by 3 bases, with 15 bases between the two germline ends. The length of the CDR3 is 15 residues. Germline lookup yields CDR1 MNHEY and CDR2 SVGEGT. CDR3 in amino acids: CASSSGGGLNQPQHF. The CDR3 DNA reads TGTGCCAGCAGCTCGGGGGGGGGCCTCAATCAGCCCCAGCATTTT.

The genes are TRBV19 and TRBJ2-2, with 8 nucleotides matching TRBD2. The V gene's germline CDR1 is LNHDA and CDR2 SQIVND (reference sequence). The CDR3 is 17 amino acids. The V and J ends lost 5 bases and 4 bases, in that order; junction bases with no gene match: 12. The CDR3 is CASSSPSGLVITGELFF. The DNA for the CDR3 is TGTGCCAGTAGTTCCCCTTCGGGACTAGTTATCACCGGGGAGCTGTTTTTT.

The chain couples TRBV10-1 to TRBJ2-6; 8 bases align to TRBD1. Germline trimming cut 7 bases from V and 1 base from J; bases unmatched to any gene: 6. Germline V CDR1 and CDR2: WNHNN, SYGVQD (reference sequence). The CDR3 is 16 amino acids. CDR3 sequence: CASNPGQVSGANVLTF. The CDR3 DNA reads TGCGCCAGCAATCCGGGACAGGTATCTGGGGCCAACGTCCTGACTTTC.

This clone has a single count. The J gene is TRBJ2-7, the V gene TRBV20-1; 9 bases line up with TRBD2. The germline V gene encodes CDR1 DFQATT and CDR2 SNEGSKA (reference sequence). The CDR3 consists of 15 residues. The V gene end was trimmed by 3 bases and the J gene end by 7 bases; junction bases not matched to a gene: 13. The CDR3 protein is CSASWLTSGMREQYF. The CDR3 DNA reads as TGCAGTGCTAGTTGGTTGACTAGCGGTATGCGGGAGCAGTACTTC.

The CDR3: CASSQDFGDYTQYF. The DNA for the CDR3 is TGCGCCAGCAGCCAAGATTTTGGGGACTATACGCAGTATTTT. The rearrangement links TRBV4-3 to TRBJ2-3; maybe TRBD2 (6 bases). V lost 0 bases to trimming and J lost 7 bases, with 11 bases between them. Germline values: CDR1 LGHNA, CDR2 YSLEER. The CDR3 is 14 amino acids.

There are a few counts of this clone. The chain recombines TRBV3-1 (or the pseudogene TRBV3-2) with TRBJ1-4; D is unresolved. With 0 bases removed from V and 4 bases from J, the gap between germline ends came to 18 bases. Germline lookup yields CDR1 LGHDT and CDR2 YNNKEL (reference sequence). This CDR3 has 18 amino acids. CDR3 bases: TGTGCCAGCAGCCAAGACTTGCTAGAAAGCCCGGTTAATGAAAAACTGTTTTTT. Its translation: CASSQDLLESPVNEKLFF.

The genes are TRBV9 and TRBJ1-3; a possible D gene is TRBD1 (6 bases). CDR1 SGDLS and CDR2 YYNGEE come from the germline V gene. The CDR3 covers 13 residues. Trimming stripped 3 bases from V and 8 bases from J, with 12 bases between. CDR3 in amino acids: CASSAAQGHTIYF. CDR3 DNA sequence: TGTGCCAGCAGCGCGGCACAGGGACACACCATATATTTT.

The V call is TRBV5-6, the J call TRBJ1-1; perhaps TRBD1 as D (5 bases). With 0 bases removed from V and 4 bases from J, the gap between germline ends came to 10 bases. The CDR3 length is 14 residues. Germline loops: CDR1 SGHDT, CDR2 YYEEEE. CDR3 amino acids: CASSLGRRGTEAFF. CDR3 DNA sequence: TGTGCCAGCAGCTTGGGCAGGAGGGGCACTGAAGCTTTCTTT.

This clone was recorded once. This chain joins TRBV30 and TRBJ1-5; D is undetermined. The V end lost 1 base, the J end lost 4 bases, and 11 bases lay between the germline ends. The CDR3 covers 14 residues. From germline, CDR1 is GTSNPN and CDR2 SVGIG (reference sequence). As DNA, the CDR3 is TGTGCCTGGAGTGGACTTTTATCGAATCAGCCCCAGCATTTT. Translating gives CAWSGLLSNQPQHF.